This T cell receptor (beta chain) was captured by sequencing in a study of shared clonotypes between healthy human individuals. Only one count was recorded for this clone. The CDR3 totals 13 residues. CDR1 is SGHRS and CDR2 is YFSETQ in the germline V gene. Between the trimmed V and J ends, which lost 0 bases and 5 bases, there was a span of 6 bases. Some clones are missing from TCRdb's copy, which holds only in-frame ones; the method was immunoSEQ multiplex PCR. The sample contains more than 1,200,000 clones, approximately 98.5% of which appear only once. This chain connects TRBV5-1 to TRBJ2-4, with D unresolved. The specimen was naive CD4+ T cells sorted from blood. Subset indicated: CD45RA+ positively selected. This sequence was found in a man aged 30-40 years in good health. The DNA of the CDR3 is TGCGCCAGCAGCTTGGAACCACAAAACATTCAGTACTTC. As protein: CASSLEPQNIQYF.